The 7 T cell receptor beta chains reported below all come from one sample, sequenced in a study of OX40 agonist ivuxolimab in advanced cancers. Clones were read by immunoSEQ multiplex PCR, and TCRdb kept only the in-frame ones, dropping some. Of roughly 60,000 clones listed, 86% were seen once; the top ten hold about 2.4%. Sequencing used CD4+ or CD8+ T cells sorted from blood, obtained in a trial of the OX40 agonist ivuxolimab. The receptors shown here come from an adult with an advanced solid tumor such as melanoma, head and neck, liver or kidney cancer.

This chain links TRBV6-6 with TRBJ2-5; a weak D match, TRBD2 (6 bases). The V end lost 0 bases, the J end lost 4 bases, and 9 bases lay between the germline ends. Germline V lookup: CDR1 MNHNY, CDR2 SVGAGI (reference sequence). The CDR3 is 14 amino acids. CDR3 sequence: CASSYSAGGETQYF. The CDR3 DNA reads TGTGCCAGCAGTTACTCAGCGGGTGGAGAGACCCAGTACTTC.

This clone was recorded only once. The chain employs TRBV9 and TRBJ2-7; D is unresolved. Germline CDR1 reads SGDLS; CDR2 reads YYNGEE. The length of the CDR3 is 13 residues. Between the trimmed V and J ends, which lost 5 bases and 0 bases, there was a span of 9 bases. The CDR3 DNA reads TGTGCCAGCAGTATGGAACCCTCCTACGAGCAGTACTTC. Encoded protein: CASSMEPSYEQYF.

This chain uses TRBV5-4 with TRBJ2-1, with D tentatively TRBD1 (6 bases). The germline V gene has CDR1 SGHNT and CDR2 YYREEE (reference sequence). V lost 0 bases and J 0 bases, leaving 13 bases between the germline ends. The CDR3 is 17 amino acids. CDR3 sequence: CASSLGGPGDSYNEQFF. In DNA, the CDR3 is TGTGCCAGCAGCTTGGGGGGGCCAGGGGACTCCTACAATGAGCAGTTCTTC.

The chain couples TRBV7-2 to TRBJ2-2; weak D call: TRBD2 (6 bases). This CDR3 is 18 amino acids long. Germline CDR1 is SGHTA and CDR2 is FQGNSA. Trimming cost V 6 bases and J 7 bases, with 27 bases left between them. CDR3 bases: TGTGCCAGCAGTTTTGAGATACCGGGAGTGGCCCTTGTCGGGGAGCTGTTTTTT. This gives the protein CASSFEIPGVALVGELFF.

The chain joins TRBV27 to TRBJ1-2; TRBD1 might be the D (6 bases). V was pared by 7 bases and J by 4 bases, with 13 bases between. The CDR3 totals 13 residues. Germline CDR1 and CDR2: MNHEY and SMNVEV (reference sequence). CDR3 DNA: TGTGCCAGCAAAGATCGGACAGCCTATGGCTACACCTTC. Protein product: CASKDRTAYGYTF.

This chain links TRBV7-3 with TRBJ2-4; D possibly corresponds to TRBD1 (6 bases). The V end lost 2 bases, the J end lost 3 bases, and 14 bases lay between the germline ends. Germline CDR1 SGHTA, CDR2 FQGTGA. This CDR3 is built from 16 residues. CDR3 region: CASSLGAGVDKNIQYF. The CDR3 DNA reads as TGTGCCAGCAGCTTAGGCGCAGGGGTTGACAAAAACATTCAGTACTTC.

This clone was seen a few times. This sequence joins TRBV4-1 and TRBJ1-6, with D hard to call. Trimming cost V 0 bases and J 5 bases, with 8 bases left between them. This CDR3 is 15 amino acids long. Germline V lookup: CDR1 MGHRA, CDR2 YSYEKL. The CDR3 region is CASSQEATNNSPLHF. The CDR3 DNA sequence: TGCGCCAGCAGCCAAGAGGCGACGAATAATTCACCCCTCCACTTT.